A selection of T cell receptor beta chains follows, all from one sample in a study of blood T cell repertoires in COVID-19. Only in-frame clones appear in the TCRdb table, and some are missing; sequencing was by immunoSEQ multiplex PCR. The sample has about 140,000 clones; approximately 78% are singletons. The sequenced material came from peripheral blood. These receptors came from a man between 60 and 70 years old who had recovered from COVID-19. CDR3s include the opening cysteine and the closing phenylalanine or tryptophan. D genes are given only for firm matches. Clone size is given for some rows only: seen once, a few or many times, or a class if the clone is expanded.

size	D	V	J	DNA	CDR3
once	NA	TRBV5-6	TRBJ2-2	TGTGCCAGCACGGGGGATCCCGAGGGAACCGGGGAGCTGTTTTTT	CASTGDPEGTGELFF
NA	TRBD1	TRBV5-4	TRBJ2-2	TGTGCCAGCAGGTCCGGGACAGGGGTTTTGGAGGAGCTGTTTTTT	CASRSGTGVLEELFF
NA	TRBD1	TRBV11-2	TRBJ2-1	TGTGCCAGCAGTCCAAACTTGGACAGGGGGCATGAGCAGTTCTTC	CASSPNLDRGHEQFF
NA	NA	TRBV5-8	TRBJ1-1	TGTGCCAGCAGCCGGAGCCCAGGGCGGACTGAAGCTTTCTTT	CASSRSPGRTEAFF
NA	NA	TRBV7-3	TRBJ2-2	TGTGCCAGCAGCCCTCCGGGTGTCGGGGAGCTGTTTTTT	CASSPPGVGELFF
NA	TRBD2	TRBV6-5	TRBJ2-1	TGTGCCAGCCAGACTAGCGGGATTCTGAATGAGCAGTTCTTC	CASQTSGILNEQFF
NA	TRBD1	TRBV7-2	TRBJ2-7	TGTGCCAGCAGCTCCGGGACAGGGAACGAGCAGTACTTC	CASSSGTGNEQYF
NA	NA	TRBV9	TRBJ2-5	TGTGCCAGCAGCGCGGCGGGGGCCGGGGAGACCCAGTACTTC	CASSAAGAGETQYF
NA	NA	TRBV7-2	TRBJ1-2	TGTGCCAGCAGCATAGCGGGCGGGGAAAGCTATGGCTACACCTTC	CASSIAGGESYGYTF
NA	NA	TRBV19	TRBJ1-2	TGTGCCAGTAGTACGGCAGGGGTTTATGGCTACACCTTC	CASSTAGVYGYTF
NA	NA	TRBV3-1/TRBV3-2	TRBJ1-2	TGTGCCAGCAGCCTCCGGGGGGGGCGCCTCTCTAACTATGGCTACACCTTC	CASSLRGGRLSNYGYTF
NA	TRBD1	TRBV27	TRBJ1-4	TGTGCCAGCAGTCTGGGACAGGGCCCTAATGAAAAACTGTTTTTT	CASSLGQGPNEKLFF
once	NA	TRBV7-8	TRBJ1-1	TGTGCCAGCAGTAACAATAGAGACCGGGCTGAAGCTTTCTTT	CASSNNRDRAEAFF
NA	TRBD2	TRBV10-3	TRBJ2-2	TGTGCCACTTCCCGGAGGGGAGGGCCCACGAACACCGGGGAGCTGTTTTTT	CATSRRGGPTNTGELFF
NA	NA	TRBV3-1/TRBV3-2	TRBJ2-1	TGTGCCAGCAGCCCGGGCAATGAGCAGTTCTTC	CASSPGNEQFF
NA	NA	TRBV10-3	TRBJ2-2	TGTGCCATCAGTGAGTCACTGAGCGGTGCGAACACCGGGGAGCTGTTTTTT	CAISESLSGANTGELFF
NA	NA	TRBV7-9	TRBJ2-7	TGTGCCAGCAGCCCTTTGGGCGGGCCCTACGAGCAGTACTTC	CASSPLGGPYEQYF
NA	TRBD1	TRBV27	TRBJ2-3	TGTGCCAGCAGTTTCTTTCCAAAAGGGACAGGGCAAGATACGCAGTATTTT	CASSFFPKGTGQDTQYF
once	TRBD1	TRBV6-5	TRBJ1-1	TGTGCCAGCACTCCAGACAGGGGTGACACTGAAGCTTTCTTT	CASTPDRGDTEAFF
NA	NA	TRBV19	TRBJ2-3	TGTGCCAGTAGTAGGGGGGACGGTACTAGCACAGATACGCAGTATTTT	CASSRGDGTSTDTQYF
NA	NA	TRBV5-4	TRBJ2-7	TGTGCCAGCAGCTTGGAGTCCGGTAGCTCCTACGAGCAGTACTTC	CASSLESGSSYEQYF
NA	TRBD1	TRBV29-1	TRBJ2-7	TGCAGCGTTGAAGATCGAACAGGGGGCTTTTTCTACGAGCAGTACTTC	CSVEDRTGGFFYEQYF
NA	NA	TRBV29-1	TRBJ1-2	TGCAGCGTTGAGTCGACAAACTATGGCTACACCTTC	CSVESTNYGYTF
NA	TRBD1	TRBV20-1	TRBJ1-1	TGCAGTGCTAGTACAGGGGCGAACACTGAAGCTTTCTTT	CSASTGANTEAFF
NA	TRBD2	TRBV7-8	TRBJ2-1	TGTGCCAGCAGCCAACTTCTTACGTCCATCCTAGCGGGGGGTCACAATGAGCAGTTCTTC	CASSQLLTSILAGGHNEQFF
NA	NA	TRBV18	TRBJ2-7	TGTGCCAGCTCACCAACAAGGGACAAGCATTACGAGCAGTACTTC	CASSPTRDKHYEQYF
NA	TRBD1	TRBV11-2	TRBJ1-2	TGTGCCAGCAGCTTAGGGGGACAGGGGAGGAGCTATGGCTACACCTTC	CASSLGGQGRSYGYTF
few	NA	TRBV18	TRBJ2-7	TGTGCCAGCTCACCAGGGGGCTTTGACGAGCAGTACTTC	CASSPGGFDEQYF
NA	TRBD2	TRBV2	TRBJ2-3	TGTGCCAGCATCCCGGGGGGGGCGGCAGATACGCAGTATTTT	CASIPGGAADTQYF
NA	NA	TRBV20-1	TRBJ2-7	TGCAGTGCTAGTTTGCGGTCCGCTTCGGGGCAGTACTTC	CSASLRSASGQYF
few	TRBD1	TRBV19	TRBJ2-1	TGTGCCAGTAGTATGACCGGGACAGGGGAAGGTGAGCAGTTCTTC	CASSMTGTGEGEQFF